This T cell receptor beta chain was found in a study of blood T cell repertoires in COVID-19. Germline V gene sequence: CDR1 MGHRA, CDR2 YSYEKL. The CDR3 totals 15 residues. The ends lost 1 base at V and 3 bases at J; junction bases unmatched: 0. The assay was immunoSEQ multiplex PCR, and TCRdb's table has in-frame clones only and misses some. This sample has about 100,000 clones, with 70% to 80% found just once. This clone was counted between two and nine times. The V and J genes are TRBV4-1 and TRBJ2-7, with 13 positions matching TRBD2. The sample taken for sequencing was peripheral blood. This TCR derives from a man between 65 and 85 years old with active or convalescent COVID-19. In DNA, the CDR3 is TGCGCCAGCAGCCAAGGGACTAGCGGGGGCTACGAGCAGTACTTC. It yields the protein CASSQGTSGGYEQYF.